The rows below give T cell receptor beta chains drawn from one sample of a study of T cell changes during pregnancy in multiple sclerosis. Assay: immunoSEQ multiplex PCR; the TCRdb copy retains only in-frame clones and omits some. The sample has approximately 50,000 clones; about 90% are singletons. The sequencing used CD8+ T cells from peripheral blood mononuclear cells, collected after pregnancy. Source of these receptors: a female donor with multiple sclerosis, enrolled in a pregnancy study. The CDR3 runs from the conserved cysteine through the conserved F or W. D genes are given only for firm matches. For some rows the clone size is stated as once, few or many, or as a class when expanded; others skip it.

CASSSETDQRNEQFF | TGTGCCAGCAGCTCCGAGACAGACCAAAGAAATGAGCAGTTCTTC | TRBV13 | . | TRBJ2-1 | .
CASSLGAVYNEQFF | TGTGCCAGCAGCTTGGGGGCTGTCTACAATGAGCAGTTCTTC | TRBV5-6 | . | TRBJ2-1 | .
CASSAGGYEQYF | TGTGCCAGCAGCGCGGGAGGTTACGAGCAGTACTTC | TRBV7-6 | TRBD2 | TRBJ2-7 | .
CASSYTASYEQYF | TGTGCCAGCAGTTATACAGCCTCCTACGAGCAGTACTTC | TRBV27 | . | TRBJ2-7 | .
CASSFRDRGRNWEDEQFF | TGTGCCAGCAGCTTCCGGGACAGGGGGCGAAATTGGGAGGATGAGCAGTTCTTC | TRBV7-9 | TRBD1 | TRBJ2-1 | .
CASSARTGDGYTF | TGTGCCAGCAGCGCCCGGACAGGGGATGGCTACACCTTC | TRBV9 | TRBD1 | TRBJ1-2 | .
CATAEGANTEAFF | TGTGCCACCGCGGAAGGGGCGAACACTGAAGCTTTCTTT | TRBV15 | . | TRBJ1-1 | .
CASSEEVWEEYEQYF | TGTGCCAGCAGTGAAGAGGTTTGGGAGGAGTACGAGCAGTACTTC | TRBV6-1 | . | TRBJ2-7 | .
CSVEGLVDNEQFF | TGCAGCGTTGAAGGGCTAGTCGACAATGAGCAGTTCTTC | TRBV29-1 | . | TRBJ2-1 | .
CASSGRQGARTGELFF | TGTGCCAGCAGTGGGCGACAGGGGGCGCGCACCGGGGAGCTGTTTTTT | TRBV27 | TRBD1 | TRBJ2-2 | .
CASRPPTLGEQYF | TGTGCCAGCAGGCCACCGACACTAGGGGAGCAGTACTTC | TRBV27 | . | TRBJ2-7 | .
CASSVENQPQHF | TGTGCCAGCAGTGTTGAGAATCAGCCCCAGCATTTT | TRBV2 | . | TRBJ1-5 | .
CASSYGRGGWSEQFF | TGTGCCAGCAGTTATGGGCGGGGGGGTTGGAGTGAGCAGTTCTTC | TRBV6-5 | TRBD2 | TRBJ2-1 | .
CASSPPTGYYGYTF | TGTGCCAGTAGCCCCCCAACAGGTTACTATGGCTACACCTTC | TRBV19 | . | TRBJ1-2 | .
CASSQPGHLDYGYTF | TGTGCCAGCAGTCAACCGGGACATCTGGACTATGGCTACACCTTC | TRBV13 | . | TRBJ1-2 | .
CASSYGQINEKLFF | TGTGCCAGCAGTTACGGGCAGATTAATGAAAAACTGTTTTTT | TRBV6-5 | . | TRBJ1-4 | .
CASSLGGLEKLFF | TGTGCCAGCAGTCTGGGGGGGCTTGAAAAACTGTTTTTT | TRBV5-6 | . | TRBJ1-4 | .
CASSMTDHYNSPLHF | TGTGCCAGTAGTATGACTGACCACTATAATTCACCCCTCCACTTT | TRBV19 | . | TRBJ1-6 | .
CATSMDGTSGDTDTQYF | TGTGCCACCAGCATGGATGGGACTAGCGGGGACACAGATACGCAGTATTTT | TRBV15 | TRBD2 | TRBJ2-3 | .
CASSQIGQGAGQPQHF | TGTGCCAGCAGCCAGATAGGACAGGGAGCGGGTCAGCCCCAGCATTTT | TRBV16 | TRBD1 | TRBJ1-5 | .
CASSIAAGSNYGYTF | TGTGCCAGTAGTATAGCAGCCGGGTCTAACTATGGCTACACCTTC | TRBV19 | . | TRBJ1-2 | .
CAWSVSDDTNQPQHF | TGTGCCTGGAGTGTATCAGATGATACCAATCAGCCCCAGCATTTT | TRBV30 | . | TRBJ1-5 | once
CASSPPGVSTDTQYF | TGTGCCAGCAGCCCCCCGGGGGTATCCACAGATACGCAGTATTTT | TRBV7-9 | . | TRBJ2-3 | .
CASSYSIQRETGELFF | TGTGCCAGCAGTTACTCGATACAGAGGGAAACCGGGGAGCTGTTTTTT | TRBV6-5 | . | TRBJ2-2 | .
CASGTTGINEKLFF | TGTGCCAGCGGTACGACAGGGATAAATGAAAAACTGTTTTTT | TRBV2 | TRBD1 | TRBJ1-4 | .
CASSQGLNGIFLNEQYF | TGCGCCAGCAGCCAGGGACTAAACGGGATCTTTCTCAACGAGCAGTACTTC | TRBV4-1 | TRBD2 | TRBJ2-7 | .
CASIPPDEIDTYF | TGTGCCAGCATTCCTCCCGACGAAATAGACACGTACTTC | TRBV6-1 | . | TRBJ2-7 | .
CASSLSLGPVWYEQYF | TGTGCCAGCAGTTTATCACTAGGGCCGGTATGGTACGAGCAGTACTTC | TRBV27 | . | TRBJ2-7 | .
CASSLVVTSGSTDTQYF | TGTGCCAGCAGCTTAGTGGTGACTAGCGGCTCCACAGATACGCAGTATTTT | TRBV7-9 | TRBD2 | TRBJ2-3 | .
CASSPRVTAYTGELFF | TGTGCCAGCAGCCCCCGCGTCACTGCATACACCGGGGAGCTGTTTTTT | TRBV5-4 | . | TRBJ2-2 | .
CASSIIRGNGAEAFF | TGTGCCAGTAGTATAATAAGGGGGAATGGCGCTGAAGCTTTCTTT | TRBV19 | . | TRBJ1-1 | few
CASRGVTYNEQFF | TGTGCCAGCAGGGGAGTAACATACAATGAGCAGTTCTTC | TRBV6-1 | . | TRBJ2-1 | .
CASSLTGQGSYNSPLHF | TGCGCCAGCAGCCTTACGGGACAGGGATCCTATAATTCACCCCTCCACTTT | TRBV5-1 | TRBD1 | TRBJ1-6 | .
CASSLLGGTGTYTF | TGTGCCAGCAGTTTATTGGGCGGGACAGGGACCTACACCTTC | TRBV28 | TRBD1 | TRBJ1-2 | .
CAWSAGQLYGYTF | TGTGCCTGGAGTGCAGGACAGCTCTATGGCTACACCTTC | TRBV30 | . | TRBJ1-2 | .